These 5 T cell receptor beta chains were all obtained from the same sample, sequenced in a study of T cells in Graves' hyperthyroidism and ophthalmopathy. TCR beta CDR3 sequences were amplified from RNA transcripts. During a first-round RT-PCR of the TCR CDR3, the HTBI primer set was used. TCRdb independently ran MiXCR on the multiplex PCR reads; one entry per CDR3 protein. The profile shows about 380,000 distinct CDR3 sequences, approximately 17% of them singletons. Material: blood. These receptors were collected from a man aged 18 to 29 with Graves' ophthalmopathy.

This clonotype was detected ten times or more. The V and J genes are TRBV11-1 and TRBJ1-2, with 9 bases matching TRBD1. CDR3 length: 14 amino acids. Looked up from germline, CDR1 is SGHAT and CDR2 is FQDESV (reference sequence). The V and J ends lost 4 bases and 5 bases, in that order; junction bases with no gene match: 5. The CDR3 DNA follows: TGTGCCAGCAGCTCGGGACAGGGACGGTATGGCTACACCTTC. Encoded protein: CASSSGQGRYGYTF.

J is TRBJ2-1 and V is TRBV5-6, with D unclear. CDR3 length equals 16 residues. With 1 base removed from V and 6 bases from J, the gap between germline ends came to 17 bases. Looked up from germline, CDR1 is SGHDT and CDR2 is YYEEEE. The CDR3 spells CASSLNLGVMGNEQFF. In nucleotides, the CDR3 is TGTGCCAGCAGCTTGAATCTTGGGGTTATGGGCAATGAGCAGTTCTTC.

Points on this clonotype: A much larger clone lies a single base off, so this may be a read error. CDR3 sequence: CASSSTGGGYTF. CDR3 DNA sequence: TGTGCCAGCAGCTCTACAGGGGGCGGCTACACCTTC. This chain links TRBV7-9 with TRBJ1-2; 9 bases match TRBD1. The trim removed 4 bases at V and 8 bases at J, leaving 2 bases unmatched. CDR1 and CDR2 from the germline V gene are SEHNR and FQNEAQ (reference sequence). The length of the CDR3 is 12 residues.

In this sample, this clonotype turned up many times. V and J are TRBV20-1 and TRBJ1-1, with a weak D call TRBD1 (5 bases). The germline V gene has CDR1 DFQATT and CDR2 SNEGSKA (reference sequence). The CDR3 has 15 residues. Trimming shortened V by 0 bases and J by 0 bases, and 11 bases separated the two germline ends. The DNA of the CDR3 is TGCAGTGCTAGAGATAGACGACAGCTGAACACTGAAGCTTTCTTT. Its protein product is CSARDRRQLNTEAFF.

This clonotype was counted at least ten times. This sequence joins TRBV20-1 and TRBJ2-5; D may correspond to TRBD1 or TRBD2 (6 bases each). The CDR3 runs to 14 residues. V was pared by 1 base and J by 5 bases, with 14 bases between. The V gene's germline CDR1 is DFQATT and CDR2 SNEGSKA (reference sequence). CDR3 loop: CSARGVGGGETQYF. In nucleotides, the CDR3 is TGCAGTGCTAGAGGGGTGGGGGGCGGTGAGACCCAGTACTTC.